This TCR beta chain is drawn from a study of blood T cell repertoires in COVID-19 (TCRdb year 2020). Notes on the research overall: Collaborator samples came from the United States, Italy and Spain and covered acute and convalescent phases of COVID-19. The prospective study material was composed of cDNA or gDNA derived from T cells, B-cell-depleted T cells, or PBMCs. Subjects who had been exposed to COVID-19, were actively infected with it, or had recovered from it provided the deeply sampled blood TCRbeta repertoires that made up the dataset. A freely available public database, intended as a resource for researchers studying the immune response to SARS-CoV-2, is where the repertoires were released. Samples were obtained from the ongoing ImmuneRACE study (first 160 participants) and from 1,200 or so subjects provided by 6 global collaborators. A de-identified subject ID, COVID-19 status, age in years and sex were almost always included in the sample metadata. Where available, HLA class I and class II types were taken from metadata supplied by the sample provider and were not determined by assay-based typing. Results and caveats for the whole study, not just this receptor: The quantity of clinical and demographic metadata differed by source and by participant and was supplied without curation.

This clone appeared a single time. Its antigen has not been determined. Base qualities are missing; no much larger clone stands one base away. TCRbeta CDR3 regions were amplified from genomic DNA using the immunoSEQ Assay, a bias-controlled multiplex PCR. As for the authors' bioinformatics: The number of nucleated cells in each sample was estimated from the amplification of reference gene primers within the assay. To quantify the absolute abundance of each unique TCRbeta CDR3 rearrangement, sequence reads were collapsed and filtered. For each sample, productive Simpson clonality was calculated as the square root of Simpson's diversity index across productive rearrangements. TCRdb stores this immuneACCESS table with in-frame sequences only. Part of the clones is absent; in the studies checked, under half of the shortfall reflects unresolved V genes, and no reason is known for the rest. The V and J calls and clone size are taken from that table; D and trimming were inferred from the DNA. The sample has around 300,000 clones on record, about 83% of them singletons. The ten largest clones capture 2.5% to 3.5% of the sample.

Each collaborating institution followed its own protocols to collect whole blood in K2EDTA tubes. For TCRbeta analysis, collaborators shipped samples as frozen whole blood, isolated PBMCs, or DNA extracted from either of those sample types. This clonotype was obtained from a man aged 25-45 years with active or convalescent COVID-19. The sample consisted of peripheral blood.

The nucleotides are TGTGCCAGCAGTTACTTCAAAGGGGCGGAAGCTTTCTTT. Its coded protein is CASSYFKGAEAFF. The chain is assembled from TRBV6-5 and TRBJ1-1, with TRBD1 as a weak D call on 5 bases. The CDR3 runs 13 amino acids, cysteine and phenylalanine included. Only the CDR3 DNA stays, 39 bases, in frame from base 1. The germline ends are 11 bases apart after V is trimmed by 1 base and J by 8 bases. CDR1 and CDR2 are drawn from the germline V gene: MNHEY, SVGAGI.